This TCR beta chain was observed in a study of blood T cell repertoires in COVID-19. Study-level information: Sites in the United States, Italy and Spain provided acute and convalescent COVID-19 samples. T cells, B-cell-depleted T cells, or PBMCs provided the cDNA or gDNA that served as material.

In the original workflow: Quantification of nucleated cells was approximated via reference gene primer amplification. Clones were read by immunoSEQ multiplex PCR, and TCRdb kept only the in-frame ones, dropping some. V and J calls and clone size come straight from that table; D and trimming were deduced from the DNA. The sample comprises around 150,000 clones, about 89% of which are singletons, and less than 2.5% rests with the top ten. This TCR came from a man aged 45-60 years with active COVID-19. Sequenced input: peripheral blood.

The CDR3 nucleotides are TGTGCCAGCAGCAGAGGACTAGCGGGGGGTGCGAATGAGCAGTTCTTC. This gives the protein CASSRGLAGGANEQFF. This chain uses TRBV7-6 with TRBJ2-1; 14 bases fit TRBD2. In germline, CDR1 is SGHVS, CDR2 FNYEAQ. CDR3 length: 16 amino acids. After removal of 5 bases from V and 7 bases from J, the junction contained 7 bases not matched to a gene.